The 20 T cell receptor beta chains given below trace back to one sample, sequenced in a study of Ad26.COV2.S vaccination and SARS-CoV-2 variants. The table came from immunoSEQ multiplex PCR; TCRdb's copy has only in-frame clones and leaves some out. This table has about 390,000 clones, 92% appearing once. The treatment here: around 19 received Ad26.COV2.S at low or high dose, single or two shots; roughly five received placebo; per-sample allocation not given. Sampling occurred on day 63 after the first vaccine or placebo injection. The source material was peripheral blood, sampled in a trial of Ad26.COV2.S vaccine versus placebo. The source of these receptors is a person aged 18-60 years who received the Ad26.COV2.S COVID-19 vaccine or a placebo.

The gene calls are TRBV6-2 or TRBV6-3 and TRBJ2-6; D is undetermined. Trimming removed 5 bases from V and 3 bases from J, with 8 bases in between. Germline values: CDR1 MNHEY, CDR2 SVGEGT. The CDR3 covers 14 residues. The DNA for the CDR3 is TGTGCCAGCAGTGCTCGGGTTGGGGCCAACGTCCTGACTTTC. Its protein product is CASSARVGANVLTF.

The rearrangement joins TRBV19 to TRBJ1-4; 7 bases agree with TRBD1. V trimming: 5 bases; J trimming: 7 bases; junction bases outside the gene matches: 7. CDR1 and CDR2 from the germline V gene are LNHDA and SQIVND (reference sequence). The CDR3 has 14 residues. The CDR3 DNA reads TGTGCCAGTAGTGCGACAGGGTGGGGTGAAAAACTGTTTTTT. Translating gives CASSATGWGEKLFF.

The V call is TRBV5-6, the J call TRBJ2-5, with D possibly being TRBD1 (6 bases). This CDR3 comprises 17 residues. The V end lost 2 bases, the J end lost 1 base, and 18 bases lay between the germline ends. CDR1 is SGHDT, CDR2 YYEEEE, per germline. CDR3 loop: CASSFFPPGQPQETQYF. CDR3 nucleotides: TGTGCCAGCAGCTTCTTCCCTCCAGGACAGCCCCAAGAGACCCAGTACTTC.

CDR3 DNA: TGTGCCCAAGGCACAGGGAACACTGAAGCTTTCTTT. It encodes CAQGTGNTEAFF. This sequence joins TRBV30 and TRBJ1-1, with a weak D call TRBD1 (5 bases). Germline V CDR1 and CDR2: GTSNPN, SVGIG (reference sequence). With 8 bases removed from V and 1 base from J, the gap between germline ends came to 11 bases. The CDR3 length is 12 residues.

This chain uses TRBV9 with TRBJ1-4; possible D gene TRBD1, 5 bases. The CDR3 has 15 residues. Looked up from germline, CDR1 is SGDLS and CDR2 is YYNGEE. V gave up 3 bases and J gave up 5 bases, with 14 bases separating them. CDR3 nucleotide sequence: TGTGCCAGCAGCGGAGAGGGACGGACGAATGAAAAACTGTTTTTT. It is translated as CASSGEGRTNEKLFF.

CDR3 loop: CASSLGALSYEQYF. The CDR3 region has the DNA TGTGCCAGCAGCTTGGGGGCCCTCTCCTACGAGCAGTACTTC. V is TRBV11-2 and J is TRBJ2-7, with D possibly matching TRBD1 (6 bases). There are 14 residues in the CDR3. Germline assignment: CDR1 SGHAT and CDR2 FQNNGV. The V and J ends lost 3 bases and 0 bases respectively, with 9 bases between them.

The J gene is TRBJ1-3, the V gene TRBV23-1; D ambiguous. TRBV23-1 is identified as an open reading frame with a role that is uncertain. This CDR3 comprises 16 residues. Deletions cut 0 bases from V and 4 bases from J, with 13 bases between. The CDR3 loop reads CASSQSIRRSGNTIYF. The CDR3 DNA is TGCGCCAGCAGTCAATCAATCAGGAGGTCCGGAAACACCATATATTTT.

The rearrangement links TRBV18 to TRBJ1-3; possible D gene TRBD1, 6 bases. The length of the CDR3 is 14 residues. In germline, CDR1 is KGHSH, CDR2 LQKENI. Trimming took off 3 bases at V and 0 bases at J, with 6 bases between the two ends. The CDR3 coding sequence is TGTGCCAGCTCACCGACAGGCTCTGGAAACACCATATATTTT. Protein sequence: CASSPTGSGNTIYF.

The chain links TRBV6-5 to TRBJ2-5, with TRBD1 matching 8 bases. V lost 6 bases, J lost 3 bases, and 3 bases stayed unmatched. CDR1 is MNHEY, CDR2 SVGAGI, per germline. The CDR3 spans 13 residues. The CDR3 sequence is CASSWTGKETQYF. CDR3 DNA: TGTGCCAGCAGCTGGACAGGGAAAGAGACCCAGTACTTC.

The V and J genes are TRBV5-4 and TRBJ1-1; 9 bases agree with TRBD1. J was trimmed by 3 bases and V by 4 bases; bases with no gene match: 7. This CDR3 spans 15 amino acids. From germline, CDR1 is SGHNT and CDR2 YYREEE (reference sequence). The CDR3: CASSAQQGADTEAFF. CDR3 nucleotides: TGTGCCAGCAGCGCCCAACAGGGGGCTGACACTGAAGCTTTCTTT.

This chain links TRBV7-9 with TRBJ1-1; 7 bases align to TRBD1. There are 12 residues in the CDR3. Germline-derived CDR1 and CDR2 are SEHNR and FQNEAQ (reference sequence). V lost 3 bases and J lost 8; bases outside the gene matches: 3. CDR3 in amino acids: CASSLGTAEAFF. The CDR3 DNA sequence: TGTGCCAGCAGCTTGGGGACAGCAGAAGCTTTCTTT.

This chain connects TRBV9 to TRBJ2-2; 9 positions match TRBD1. Germline CDR1 reads SGDLS; CDR2 reads YYNGEE. With 3 bases clipped from V and 4 bases from J, the junction kept 7 bases outside the gene matches. The CDR3 length is 16 residues. The CDR3 sequence: CASSGGTGKGTGELFF. In nucleotides, the CDR3 is TGTGCCAGCAGCGGAGGGACAGGGAAGGGCACCGGGGAGCTGTTTTTT.

This rearrangement joins TRBV6-5 to TRBJ2-7; the D call may be TRBD1 or TRBD2 (5 bases each). The CDR3 consists of 15 residues. The germline V and J ends were trimmed by 5 bases and 5 bases, with 19 bases remaining between them. Per the germline V gene, CDR1 is MNHEY and CDR2 is SVGAGI. The CDR3 DNA reads TGTGCCAGCAGTAAGAACCGGGAACAGGTCCACGAGCAGTACTTC. Translation gives CASSKNREQVHEQYF.

The V and J genes are TRBV27 and TRBJ2-3, with D hard to call. This CDR3 has 14 residues. CDR1 MNHEY and CDR2 SMNVEV come from the germline V gene (reference sequence). Between the trimmed V and J ends, which lost 6 bases and 4 bases, there was a span of 14 bases. CDR3 nucleotides: TGTGCCAGCAGATGGGGATTTCCAGCAGATACGCAGTATTTT. Translated, it gives CASRWGFPADTQYF.

This CDR3 reads CASKAGRDTQYF. The CDR3 DNA follows: TGTGCCAGCAAAGCGGGGCGAGATACGCAGTATTTT. The rearrangement joins TRBV13 to TRBJ2-3; 7 bases align to TRBD2. The CDR3 totals 12 residues. The germline V gene has CDR1 PRHDT and CDR2 FYEKMQ (reference sequence). After removal of 7 bases from V and 5 bases from J, the junction contained 3 bases not matched to a gene.

DNA of the CDR3: TGTGCCAGCAGTTACTCCCCTAGCGAGTGGTTCAGCTACGAGCAGTACTTC. Translation: CASSYSPSEWFSYEQYF. The chain combines TRBV6-2 or TRBV6-3 with TRBJ2-7; D is perhaps TRBD2 (6 bases). The V gene lost 0 bases and the J gene lost 3 bases, with 18 bases spanning the gap. The germline gives CDR1 MNHEY, CDR2 SVGEGT. The CDR3 has 17 residues.

Points on this clone: The same CDR3 arises from other DNA sequences in this sample as well. The chain employs TRBV30 and TRBJ1-1; D gene uncertain. The CDR3 length is 13 residues. V gave up 0 bases and J gave up 0 bases, with 5 bases separating them. Germline V CDR1 and CDR2: GTSNPN, SVGIG (reference sequence). The DNA for the CDR3 is TGTGCCTGGAGTGTTCGGATGAACACTGAAGCTTTCTTT. This codes for CAWSVRMNTEAFF.

This chain joins TRBV11-2 and TRBJ1-1, with TRBD1 as a possible D gene (6 bases). Germline CDR1 reads SGHAT; CDR2 reads FQNNGV. The length of the CDR3 is 14 residues. V was shortened by 4 bases and J by 3 bases, with 12 bases between the two germline ends. The CDR3 protein is CASSSYTGYTEAFF. CDR3 sequence (DNA): TGTGCCAGCAGCTCCTATACAGGGTACACTGAAGCTTTCTTT.

The chain couples TRBV7-8 to TRBJ2-7; D may correspond to TRBD1 or TRBD2 (5 bases each). Per the germline V gene, CDR1 is SGHVS and CDR2 is FQNEAQ. The CDR3 consists of 12 residues. Trimming cost V 5 bases and J 4 bases, with 9 bases left between them. CDR3 in DNA: TGTGCCAGCAGCCGTGGGGGTTACGAGCAGTACTTC. As protein: CASSRGGYEQYF.

The chain couples TRBV28 to TRBJ1-4; the match to TRBD1 covers 8 bases. This CDR3 spans 16 amino acids. V was clipped by 3 bases and J by 3 bases; unmatched bases: 6. Germline-derived CDR1 and CDR2 are MDHEN and SYDVKM. DNA for the CDR3: TGTGCCAGCAGTTTCCCCGAGACAGGGGCTAATGAAAAACTGTTTTTT. This gives the protein CASSFPETGANEKLFF.